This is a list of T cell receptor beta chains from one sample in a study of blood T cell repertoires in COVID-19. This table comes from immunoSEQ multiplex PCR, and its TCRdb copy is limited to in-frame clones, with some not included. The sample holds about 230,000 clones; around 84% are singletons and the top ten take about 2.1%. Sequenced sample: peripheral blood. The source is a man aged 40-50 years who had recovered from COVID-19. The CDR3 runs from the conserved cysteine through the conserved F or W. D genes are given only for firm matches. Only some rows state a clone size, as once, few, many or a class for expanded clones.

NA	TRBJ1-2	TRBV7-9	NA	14	CASSPSGRGDGYTF	TGTGCCAGCAGCCCCTCCGGGAGGGGCGATGGCTACACCTTC
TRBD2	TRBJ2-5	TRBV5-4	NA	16	CASSFGTSSAKETQYF	TGTGCCAGCAGCTTCGGGACTAGCAGCGCCAAAGAGACCCAGTACTTC
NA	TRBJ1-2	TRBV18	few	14	CASSLLHAPYGYTF	TGTGCCAGCTCTCTACTGCATGCGCCGTATGGCTACACCTTC
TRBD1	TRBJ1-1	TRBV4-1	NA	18	CASSQERGQGRENTEAFF	TGCGCCAGCAGCCAAGAACGAGGACAGGGGCGAGAGAACACTGAAGCTTTCTTT
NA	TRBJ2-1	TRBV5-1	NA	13	CASSSQTNNEQFF	TGCGCCAGCAGCTCTCAAACAAACAATGAGCAGTTCTTC
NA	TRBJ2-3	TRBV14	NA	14	CASSPGTDTDTQYF	TGTGCCAGCAGTCCCGGGACTGACACAGATACGCAGTATTTT
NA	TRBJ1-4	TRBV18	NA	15	CASSPEWGRVEKLFF	TGTGCCAGCTCACCCGAGTGGGGGCGAGTTGAAAAACTGTTTTTT
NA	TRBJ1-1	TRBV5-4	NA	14	CASSLSTGNTEAFF	TGTGCCAGCAGCTTGTCAACGGGGAACACTGAAGCTTTCTTT
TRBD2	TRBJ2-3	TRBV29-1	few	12	CSWEGVTDTQYF	TGCAGCTGGGAGGGTGTCACAGATACGCAGTATTTT
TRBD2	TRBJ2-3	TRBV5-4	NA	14	CASSMGLATDTQYF	TGTGCCAGCAGCATGGGACTAGCGACAGATACGCAGTATTTT
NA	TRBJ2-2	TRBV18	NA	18	CASSPENISGGNTGELFF	TGTGCCAGCTCACCCGAGAATATAAGCGGTGGGAACACCGGGGAGCTGTTTTTT
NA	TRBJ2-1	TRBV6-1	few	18	CASSVNSARGTAYNEQFF	TGTGCCAGCAGTGTAAATTCGGCGCGCGGGACAGCTTACAATGAGCAGTTCTTC
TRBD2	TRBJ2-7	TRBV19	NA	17	CASSPLGEGQASIEQYF	TGTGCCAGTAGTCCCCTGGGGGAGGGCCAGGCTTCTATCGAGCAGTACTTC
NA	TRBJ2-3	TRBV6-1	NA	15	CASSEGRQQGDTQYF	TGTGCCAGCAGTGAGGGCAGGCAGCAGGGCGATACGCAGTATTTT
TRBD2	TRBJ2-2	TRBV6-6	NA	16	CASTSAAGVNTGELFF	TGTGCCAGCACCTCGGCGGCGGGGGTCAACACCGGGGAGCTGTTTTTT
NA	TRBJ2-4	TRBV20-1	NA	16	CSASGPGGLDKNIQYF	TGCAGTGCTAGTGGCCCGGGCGGGTTGGACAAAAACATTCAGTACTTC
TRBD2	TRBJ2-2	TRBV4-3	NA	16	CASSQRPGLGSGELFF	TGCGCCAGCAGCCAACGACCGGGACTAGGGTCCGGGGAGCTGTTTTTT
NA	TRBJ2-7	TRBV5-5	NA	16	CASSLEAGGSSYEQYF	TGTGCCAGCAGCTTGGAGGCAGGGGGGAGCTCCTACGAGCAGTACTTC
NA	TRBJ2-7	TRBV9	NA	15	CASSVGAGSSYEQYF	TGTGCCAGCAGCGTTGGGGCAGGCAGCTCCTACGAGCAGTACTTC
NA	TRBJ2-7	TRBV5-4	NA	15	CASSPSGQAGYEQYF	TGTGCCAGCAGCCCCTCCGGACAGGCGGGGTACGAGCAGTACTTC
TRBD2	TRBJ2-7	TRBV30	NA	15	CAWTPAASGAYEQYF	TGTGCCTGGACTCCTGCGGCTAGCGGGGCTTACGAGCAGTACTTC
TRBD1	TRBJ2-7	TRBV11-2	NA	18	CASSLERLGRGRPYEQYF	TGTGCCAGCAGCTTAGAGAGACTTGGCAGGGGGCGACCCTACGAGCAGTACTTC
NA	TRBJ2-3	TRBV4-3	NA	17	CASSQDYRQDSTDTQYF	TGCGCCAGCAGCCAAGATTATAGACAGGACAGCACAGATACGCAGTATTTT